This TCR beta chain was recorded in a study of T-cell reconstitution after alpha-beta-depleted transplantation in children. The ends lost 4 bases at V and 5 bases at J; junction bases unmatched: 7. The CDR3 has 16 amino acids. CDR1 is SGHRS, CDR2 YFSETQ, per germline. Preparing the TCRbeta library involved the use of unique molecular identifiers. TCRdb re-called the PCR reads through MiXCR, storing one row per CDR3 protein. The sample lists about 610,000 distinct CDR3 sequences, over 9.5% occurring once. This clonotype was detected many times. This clonotype was obtained from a human donor who donated a stem cell graft to a child with acute myeloid leukemia. This chain uses TRBV5-1 with TRBJ2-2, with TRBD1 matching over 11 bases. Sequenced here: PBMCs from the stem cell graft donor, sampled from the stem cell graft. This CDR3 reads CASSQTGTGGTGELFF. In DNA form, the CDR3 reads TGCGCCAGCAGCCAAACCGGGACAGGGGGAACCGGGGAGCTGTTTTTT.